This T cell receptor beta chain comes out of a study of blood T cell repertoires in COVID-19. Overall study: COVID-19 samples from acute and convalescent phases originated in the United States, Italy and Spain. T cells, B-cell-depleted T cells, or PBMCs supplied cDNA or gDNA.

The CDR3 covers 15 residues. Germline V gene data show CDR1 as GTSNPN and CDR2 as SVGIG (reference sequence). Trimming shortened V by 2 bases and J by 0 bases, and 11 bases separated the two germline ends. Original methodology: Using reference gene primer amplification, nucleated cell counts were estimated. Sequencing used immunoSEQ multiplex PCR; TCRdb keeps in-frame clones, though not all of them. V, J and clone size are those of that table, while D and trimming were read from the DNA. The sample lists around 230,000 clones; more than 65% were seen once. The sequence derives from a woman aged 80 or over with acute or convalescent COVID-19. The gene calls are TRBV30 and TRBJ1-5; D is undetermined. The sequenced sample was peripheral blood. The CDR3 DNA is TGTGCCTGGAGTATTGGGCAGACTAGCAATCAGCCCCAGCATTTT. Translation gives CAWSIGQTSNQPQHF.